These 24 T cell receptor beta chains originate from one sample sequenced in a study of blood T cell repertoires in COVID-19. TCRdb's copy holds only in-frame clones and misses some; the assay was immunoSEQ multiplex PCR. The sample records about 310,000 clones, roughly 89% being singletons. The sample taken for sequencing was PBMCs or T cells enriched from blood (not recorded which). These receptors came from a man in his fifties or sixties who had recovered from COVID-19.

The V call is TRBV7-6, the J call TRBJ2-1; 10 nucleotides match TRBD2. V was pared by 2 bases and J by 2 bases, with 0 bases of the junction left unmatched. The CDR3 sequence is 15 residues long. The germline gives CDR1 SGHVS, CDR2 FNYEAQ. The CDR3 DNA reads TGTGCCAGCAGCTTAACTAGCGGGACCTACAATGAGCAGTTCTTC. Translation gives CASSLTSGTYNEQFF.

V is TRBV9 and J is TRBJ2-1; 9 bases fit TRBD2. J gave up 0 bases and V 4 bases, and 5 bases lay outside the gene matches. The CDR3 has 16 amino acids. Germline V lookup: CDR1 SGDLS, CDR2 YYNGEE. The CDR3 sequence is CASSMLAGSSYNEQFF. The CDR3, as DNA: TGTGCCAGCAGCATGCTAGCGGGGAGCTCCTACAATGAGCAGTTCTTC.

This clone appeared a single time. This chain links TRBV7-2 with TRBJ2-1, with 11 bases identical to TRBD2. CDR1 is SGHTA, CDR2 FQGNSA, per germline. This CDR3 contains 16 residues. The ends lost 5 bases at V and 6 bases at J; junction bases unmatched: 9. This CDR3 reads CASSTQTLAGGNEQFF. CDR3 DNA: TGTGCCAGCAGCACACAAACCCTAGCGGGAGGCAATGAGCAGTTCTTC. The full variable domain, its missing parts supplied by reference TRBV7-2 and TRBJ2-1, is GAGVSQSPSNKVTEKGKDVELRCDPISGHTALYWYRQSLGQGLEFLIYFQGNSAPDKSGLPSDRFSAERTGGSVSTLTIQRTQQEDSAVYLCASSTQTLAGGNEQFFGPGTRLTVL.

In nucleotides, the CDR3 is TGTGCCATCAGTGAGTTAGCCTCCGGGACTACCGACTACGAGCAGTACTTC. Translating it yields CAISELASGTTDYEQYF. This sequence joins TRBV10-3 and TRBJ2-7; 7 positions agree with TRBD2. The CDR3 is 17 amino acids. Germline V gene data show CDR1 as ENHRY and CDR2 as SYGVKD. Germline trimming cut 1 base from V and 3 bases from J; bases unmatched to any gene: 12.

The chain combines TRBV5-1 with TRBJ1-1; D ambiguous. Trimming pared 1 base from V and 2 bases from J, leaving 18 bases between. This CDR3 spans 17 amino acids. Germline values: CDR1 SGHRS, CDR2 YFSETQ. In nucleotides, the CDR3 is TGCGCCAGCAGCTTGACCGGGAGTCTACGCCCAAACACTGAAGCTTTCTTT. It encodes CASSLTGSLRPNTEAFF.

The chain is built from TRBV28 and TRBJ2-1; 7 positions match TRBD2. CDR3 length: 15 amino acids. V shed 5 bases and J 3 bases; nucleotides not matched to a gene: 7. Germline CDR1 is MDHEN and CDR2 is SYDVKM. The CDR3 coding sequence is TGTGCCAGCAGTGAAAGCGGGGAGTACTACAATGAGCAGTTCTTC. As protein: CASSESGEYYNEQFF.

This sequence joins TRBV28 and TRBJ1-1; D unresolved. V was clipped by 7 bases and J by 5 bases, with 29 bases between them. The CDR3 spans 18 residues. Germline V gene data show CDR1 as MDHEN and CDR2 as SYDVKM. The CDR3 sequence: CASMSVSNLARRVTEAFF. The CDR3 region has the DNA TGTGCCAGCATGTCCGTCTCGAATCTAGCGAGGAGGGTTACTGAAGCTTTCTTT.

The chain has TRBV27 and TRBJ1-2; 9 bases align to TRBD1. Germline V gene lookup returns CDR1 MNHEY and CDR2 SMNVEV (reference sequence). The CDR3 totals 14 residues. V gave up 5 bases and J gave up 8 bases; unmatched junction bases: 9. CDR3 nucleotides: TGTGCCAGCAGTACCCTACAGGGGGCTGGCGGCTACACCTTC. Translated: CASSTLQGAGGYTF.

This clone was observed once. This chain connects TRBV30 to TRBJ1-4; TRBD1 aligns across 12 bases. The length of the CDR3 is 17 residues. J was trimmed by 1 base and V by 3 bases; bases with no gene match: 6. Germline V lookup: CDR1 GTSNPN, CDR2 SVGIG (reference sequence). CDR3 loop: CAWRGQGAYITNEKLFF. The CDR3 DNA follows: TGTGCCTGGAGGGGACAGGGGGCTTATATAACTAATGAAAAACTGTTTTTT.

V usage is TRBV11-3 and J usage is TRBJ2-3, with D hard to call. This CDR3 comprises 13 residues. Germline assignment: CDR1 SGHNT and CDR2 YENEEA. The V end lost 5 bases, the J end lost 2 bases, and 8 bases lay between the germline ends. CDR3 protein: CASSPHSTDTQYF. DNA for the CDR3: TGTGCCAGCAGCCCCCATTCCACAGATACGCAGTATTTT.

The chain uses TRBV7-9 and TRBJ1-5; 7 bases are a match to TRBD1. Germline trimming cut 5 bases from V and 6 bases from J; bases unmatched to any gene: 7. The germline gives CDR1 SEHNR, CDR2 FQNEAQ (reference sequence). The CDR3 is 14 amino acids. DNA of the CDR3: TGTGCCAGCAGCCACTCGACAGGGAGTCAGCCCCAGCATTTT. As protein: CASSHSTGSQPQHF.

The chain combines TRBV2 with TRBJ1-5; D perhaps matches TRBD1 (6 bases). This CDR3 comprises 15 residues. The V and J ends lost 6 bases and 6 bases respectively, with 18 bases between them. Per the germline V gene, CDR1 is SNHLY and CDR2 is FYNNEI. DNA of the CDR3: TGTGCCAGCAGGTACTACAGGGAAGGGAGTCAGCCCCAGCATTTT. As protein: CASRYYREGSQPQHF.

This chain joins TRBV3-1 (or the pseudogene TRBV3-2) and TRBJ2-3; D gene ambiguous. The CDR3 extends over 14 amino acids. V was cut by 1 base and J by 2 bases, with 7 bases left in between. Germline CDR1 is LGHDT and CDR2 is YNNKEL (reference sequence). The CDR3 coding sequence is TGTGCCAGCAGCCAAGCTACGAACACAGATACGCAGTATTTT. The encoded protein is CASSQATNTDTQYF.

V and J are TRBV4-2 and TRBJ1-2; D unresolved. The V and J ends lost 4 bases and 0 bases respectively, with 18 bases between them. Germline V gene sequence: CDR1 LGHNA, CDR2 YNFKEQ. The CDR3 has 17 residues. The CDR3 region is CASSRRASLNANYGYTF. The CDR3 DNA follows: TGTGCCAGCAGCCGGAGGGCCAGCCTAAATGCTAACTATGGCTACACCTTC.

This chain uses TRBV18 with TRBJ1-5, with D maybe TRBD1 (5 bases). Trimming took 4 bases from V and 5 from J, leaving 21 bases between them. CDR1 is KGHSH and CDR2 is LQKENI in the germline V gene. CDR3 size: 17 residues. CDR3 nucleotides: TGTGCCAGCTCACGAAGGGCTCTGGGGCAGGTGGATCAGCCCCAGCATTTT. Translating it yields CASSRRALGQVDQPQHF.

This clone was seen only once. The chain has TRBV19 and TRBJ1-5; D unresolved. The CDR3 is 15 residues long. Germline V gives CDR1 LNHDA, CDR2 SQIVND (reference sequence). Trimming shortened V by 8 bases and J by 1 base, and 15 bases separated the two germline ends. The chain's CDR3 is CASSPQALSNQPQHF. As DNA, the CDR3 is TGTGCCAGTTCCCCCCAGGCGCTAAGCAATCAGCCCCAGCATTTT.

The rearrangement joins TRBV7-9 to TRBJ2-7, with D tentatively TRBD1 (6 bases). The germline gives CDR1 SEHNR, CDR2 FQNEAQ (reference sequence). This CDR3 is built from 15 residues. V was trimmed by 3 bases and J by 5 bases, leaving 17 bases between them. This CDR3 is CASSFASAGVHEQYF. Here the CDR3 DNA reads TGTGCCAGCAGCTTTGCGTCGGCAGGGGTCCACGAGCAGTACTTC.

CDR3 residues: CATSDSPGLAGYNEQFF. CDR3 sequence (DNA): TGTGCCACCAGTGATTCCCCCGGGCTAGCGGGATACAATGAGCAGTTCTTC. The chain combines TRBV24-1 with TRBJ2-1; 9 bases fit TRBD2. Trimming removed 2 bases from V and 4 bases from J; junction bases left unmatched: 8. Germline V gene data show CDR1 as KGHDR and CDR2 as SFDVKD. CDR3 length equals 17 residues.

This chain links TRBV4-1 with TRBJ2-7; 7 bases agree with TRBD2. J gave up 6 bases and V 2 bases, and 7 bases lay outside the gene matches. Per the germline V gene, CDR1 is MGHRA and CDR2 is YSYEKL. The CDR3 sequence is 14 residues long. The CDR3 bases are TGCGCCAGCAGCCAACGGGACTACTTAGGCGAGCAGTACTTC. Translated, it gives CASSQRDYLGEQYF.

V and J are TRBV25-1 and TRBJ2-1; D perhaps matches TRBD1 (5 bases). In germline, CDR1 is MGHDK, CDR2 SYGVNS. CDR3 length: 16 amino acids. Trimming left V 6 bases short and J 6 bases short, with 21 bases between. The CDR3 DNA reads as TGTGCCAGCAGGGTGGGGCCATCGGCAGGAACCAATGAGCAGTTCTTC. As protein: CASRVGPSAGTNEQFF.

The genes are TRBV3-1 (or the pseudogene TRBV3-2) and TRBJ1-5, with 11 bases that match TRBD1. This CDR3 is 16 amino acids long. Germline assignment: CDR1 LGHDT and CDR2 YNNKEL (reference sequence). The ends lost 1 base at V and 3 bases at J; junction bases unmatched: 2. CDR3 region: CASSQGTGGFNQPQHF. The DNA for the CDR3 is TGTGCCAGCAGCCAAGGGACAGGGGGCTTCAATCAGCCCCAGCATTTT.

This chain joins TRBV28 and TRBJ1-2; D unclear. Trimming took off 2 bases at V and 6 bases at J, with 16 bases between the two ends. CDR1 is MDHEN and CDR2 is SYDVKM in the germline V gene. This CDR3 has 15 amino acids. CDR3 bases: TGTGCCAGCAGTTTACCCGAAGCGAAACGGAATGGCTACACCTTC. This translates into CASSLPEAKRNGYTF.

The CDR3 DNA reads as TGTGCCAGCAGTTTCGTAGGGGGCAGCTCCTACGAGCAGTACTTC. Its protein product is CASSFVGGSSYEQYF. The gene calls are TRBV27 and TRBJ2-7; 7 nucleotides match TRBD1. Germline V gene data show CDR1 as MNHEY and CDR2 as SMNVEV (reference sequence). The CDR3 consists of 15 residues. The V gene end was trimmed by 3 bases and the J gene end by 0 bases; junction bases not matched to a gene: 5.

The gene calls are TRBV18 and TRBJ1-5; TRBD1 is a possible D gene (5 bases). The germline V and J ends were trimmed by 6 bases and 5 bases, with 14 bases remaining between them. CDR3 length: 14 residues. Germline V gene sequence: CDR1 KGHSH, CDR2 LQKENI. For the CDR3, the DNA is TGTGCCAGCTCTAATCAGGAGGGGTATCAGCCCCAGCATTTT. Its translation is CASSNQEGYQPQHF.